This T cell receptor beta chain emerged from a study of blood T cell repertoires in COVID-19. As for the study in general: COVID-19 samples from acute and convalescent phases originated in the United States, Italy and Spain.

Methods used by the authors: Using reference gene primer amplification, nucleated cell counts were estimated. The method was immunoSEQ multiplex PCR; TCRdb's version includes in-frame clones alone and lacks a portion of them. V, J and clone size reflect that table, while D and trimming were determined from the DNA. The sample has around 160,000 clones, 85% seen once; the top ten hold under 3%. This clone was seen just once. This TCR was recovered from a woman aged 40 to 50 with active or convalescent COVID-19. Sequencing used peripheral blood.

CDR3 in amino acids: CASSVAGGHGTQYF. The CDR3 coding sequence is TGTGCCAGCAGCGTAGCAGGTGGGCACGGGACCCAGTACTTC. J is TRBJ2-5 and V is TRBV9; D is unclear. Germline values: CDR1 SGDLS, CDR2 YYNGEE. CDR3 length equals 14 residues. V was pared by 0 bases and J by 7 bases, with 13 bases between.